This T cell receptor (beta chain) was profiled in a study of T-cell memory formation after mild COVID-19. Study-wide findings and caveats: Shrinking CD4+ clones were chiefly CM and EM; CD8+ ones were chiefly EMRA. Researchers found some responding clones in pre-infection memory, a sign that cross-reactive memory joined. Contracting clones from day 15 to 85 had balanced CD4/CD8; later expanders favoured CD4+.

Per the germline V gene, CDR1 is DFQATT and CDR2 is SNEGSKA (reference sequence). The CDR3 totals 11 residues. On this clonotype: Its antigen remains unknown. One end of the junction fails to match germline, which may point to a read error.

TCRdb reprocessed the 5' RACE reads via MiXCR and lists one record per CDR3 protein. The table includes some 450,000 distinct CDR3 sequences, roughly 18% detected once. The receptor was isolated from a man between 18 and 35 years old who had mild COVID-19 (a few samples of this study predate the infection). Cell type and time point are not known. What was sequenced was PBMCs or a T cell subset sorted from them (not recorded which). This chain joins TRBV20-1 and TRBJ1-2; the D is unclear. Written as DNA, the CDR3 is TGCAGTGCCATCACCGGCCGGCTGAGACCCTTC. This sequence encodes CSAITGRLRPF.